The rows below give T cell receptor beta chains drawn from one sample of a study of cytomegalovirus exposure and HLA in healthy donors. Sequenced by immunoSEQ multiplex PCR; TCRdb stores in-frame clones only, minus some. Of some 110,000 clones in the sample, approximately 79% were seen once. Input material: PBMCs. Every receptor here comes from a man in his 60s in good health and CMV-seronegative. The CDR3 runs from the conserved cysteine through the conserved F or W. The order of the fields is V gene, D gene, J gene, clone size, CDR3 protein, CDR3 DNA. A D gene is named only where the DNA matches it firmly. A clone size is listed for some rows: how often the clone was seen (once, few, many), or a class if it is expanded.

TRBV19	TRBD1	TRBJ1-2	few	CASTTRTGKLVYGYTF	TGTGCCAGTACCACCCGGACAGGGAAATTAGTCTATGGCTACACCTTC
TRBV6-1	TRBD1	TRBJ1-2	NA	CASSDMWDRSYYGYTF	TGTGCCAGCAGTGACATGTGGGACAGGAGCTACTATGGCTACACCTTC
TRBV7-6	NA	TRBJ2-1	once	CASSLLPGTYNEQFF	TGTGCCAGCAGCTTACTTCCCGGGACTTACAATGAGCAGTTCTTC
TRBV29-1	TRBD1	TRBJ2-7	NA	CSVDASAVGGHEQYF	TGCAGCGTTGATGCGAGTGCCGTAGGGGGCCACGAGCAGTACTTC
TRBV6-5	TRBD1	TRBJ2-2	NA	CASSYSTRGRLELFF	TGTGCCAGCAGTTACTCGACCAGGGGGCGCCTGGAGCTGTTTTTT
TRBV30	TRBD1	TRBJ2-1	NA	CAGLRDREFDEQFF	TGTGCCGGCCTCCGGGACAGGGAGTTCGATGAGCAGTTCTTC
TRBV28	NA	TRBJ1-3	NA	CASRVGGAGNTIYF	TGTGCCAGCAGGGTTGGAGGAGCTGGAAACACCATATATTTT
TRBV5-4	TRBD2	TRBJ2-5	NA	CASSSSGGRETQYF	TGTGCCAGCAGCTCTAGCGGGGGGCGGGAGACCCAGTACTTC
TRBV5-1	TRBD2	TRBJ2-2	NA	CASSSSQRGSNTGELFF	TGCGCCAGCAGCTCGAGCCAGCGGGGGTCGAACACCGGGGAGCTGTTTTTT
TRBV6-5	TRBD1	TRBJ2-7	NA	CASSHRQGAEQYF	TGTGCCAGCAGTCACCGCCAGGGGGCCGAGCAGTACTTC
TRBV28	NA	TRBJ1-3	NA	CATRRPGNTIYF	TGTGCCACGAGGCGGCCGGGAAACACCATATATTTT
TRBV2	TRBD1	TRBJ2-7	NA	CASNVRGNSYEQYF	TGTGCCAGCAACGTCAGGGGGAACTCCTACGAGCAGTACTTC
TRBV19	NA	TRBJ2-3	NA	CASSMTDRGTQYF	TGTGCCAGTAGTATGACCGATAGAGGTACGCAGTATTTT
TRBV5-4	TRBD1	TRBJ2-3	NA	CASSLDRGVTDTQYF	TGTGCCAGCAGCTTGGACAGGGGGGTCACAGATACGCAGTATTTT
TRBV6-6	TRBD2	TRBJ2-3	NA	CASSPRTSGSTDTQYF	TGTGCCAGCAGCCCTCGGACTAGCGGAAGCACAGATACGCAGTATTTT
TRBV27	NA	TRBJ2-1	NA	CASSFGPFTLNEQFF	TGTGCCAGCAGTTTTGGCCCATTTACCCTTAATGAGCAGTTCTTC
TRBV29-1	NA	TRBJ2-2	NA	CSVVSGYTGELFF	TGCAGCGTTGTGTCAGGATACACCGGGGAGCTGTTTTTT